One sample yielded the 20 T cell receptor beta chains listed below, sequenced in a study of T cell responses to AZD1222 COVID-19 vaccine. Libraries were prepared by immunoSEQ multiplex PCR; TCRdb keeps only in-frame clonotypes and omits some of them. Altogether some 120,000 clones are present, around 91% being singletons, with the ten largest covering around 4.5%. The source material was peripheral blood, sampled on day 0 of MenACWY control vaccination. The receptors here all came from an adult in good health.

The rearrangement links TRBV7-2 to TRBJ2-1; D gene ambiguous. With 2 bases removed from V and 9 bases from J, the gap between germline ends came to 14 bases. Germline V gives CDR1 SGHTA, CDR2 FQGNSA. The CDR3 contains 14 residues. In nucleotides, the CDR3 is TGTGCCAGCAGCTTAAGGTCCTCCGGGTTTGAGCAGTTCTTC. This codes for CASSLRSSGFEQFF.

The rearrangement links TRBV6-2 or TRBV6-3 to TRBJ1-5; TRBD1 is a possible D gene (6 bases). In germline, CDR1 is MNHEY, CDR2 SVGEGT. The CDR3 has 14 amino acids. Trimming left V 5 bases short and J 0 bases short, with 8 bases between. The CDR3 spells CASSHRDSNQPQHF. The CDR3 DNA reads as TGTGCCAGCAGTCACAGGGATAGCAATCAGCCCCAGCATTTT.

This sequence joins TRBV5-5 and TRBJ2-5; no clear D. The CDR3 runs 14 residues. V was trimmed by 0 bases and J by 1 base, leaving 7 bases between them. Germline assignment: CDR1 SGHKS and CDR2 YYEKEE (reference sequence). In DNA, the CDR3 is TGTGCCAGCAGCTTGGGCGGCAGCCAAGAGACCCAGTACTTC. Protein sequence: CASSLGGSQETQYF.

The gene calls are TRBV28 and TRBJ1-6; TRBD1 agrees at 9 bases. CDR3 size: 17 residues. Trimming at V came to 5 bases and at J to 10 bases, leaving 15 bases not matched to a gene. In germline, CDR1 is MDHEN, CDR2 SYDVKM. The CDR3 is CASSGSKTGGLWSPLHF. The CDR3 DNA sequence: TGTGCCAGCAGTGGCAGCAAGACAGGGGGGTTATGGTCACCCCTCCACTTT.

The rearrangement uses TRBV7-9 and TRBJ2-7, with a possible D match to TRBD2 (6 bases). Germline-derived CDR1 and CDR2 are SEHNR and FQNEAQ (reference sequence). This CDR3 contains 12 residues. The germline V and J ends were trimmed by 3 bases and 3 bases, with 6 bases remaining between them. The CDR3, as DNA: TGTGCCAGCAGCTTTAGCGGCTACGAGCAGTACTTC. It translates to CASSFSGYEQYF.

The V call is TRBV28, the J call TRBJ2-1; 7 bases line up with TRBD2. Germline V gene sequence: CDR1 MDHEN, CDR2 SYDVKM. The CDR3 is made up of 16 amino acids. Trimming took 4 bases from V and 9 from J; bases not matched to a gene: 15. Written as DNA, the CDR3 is TGTGCCAGCAGTTATCCTGGGGTTGCGGGAGACGCTGAGCAGTTCTTC. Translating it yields CASSYPGVAGDAEQFF.

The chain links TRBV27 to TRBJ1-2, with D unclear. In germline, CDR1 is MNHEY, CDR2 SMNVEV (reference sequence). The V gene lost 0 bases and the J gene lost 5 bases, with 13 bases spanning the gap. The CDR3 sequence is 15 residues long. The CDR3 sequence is CASSLSPDSIYGYTF. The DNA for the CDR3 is TGTGCCAGCAGTTTATCCCCAGACTCTATTTATGGCTACACCTTC.

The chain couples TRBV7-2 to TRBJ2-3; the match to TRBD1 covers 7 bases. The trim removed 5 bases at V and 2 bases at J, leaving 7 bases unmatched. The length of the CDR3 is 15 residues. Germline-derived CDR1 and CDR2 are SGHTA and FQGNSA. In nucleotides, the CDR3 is TGTGCCAGCAGCAGTCGACAGGGAGACACAGATACGCAGTATTTT. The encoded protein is CASSSRQGDTDTQYF.

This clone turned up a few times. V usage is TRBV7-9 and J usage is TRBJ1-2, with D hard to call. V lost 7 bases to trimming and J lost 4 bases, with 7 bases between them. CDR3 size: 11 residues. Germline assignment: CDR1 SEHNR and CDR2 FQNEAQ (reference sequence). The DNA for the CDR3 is TGTGCCAGCACGTCGGGCTATGGCTACACCTTC. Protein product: CASTSGYGYTF.

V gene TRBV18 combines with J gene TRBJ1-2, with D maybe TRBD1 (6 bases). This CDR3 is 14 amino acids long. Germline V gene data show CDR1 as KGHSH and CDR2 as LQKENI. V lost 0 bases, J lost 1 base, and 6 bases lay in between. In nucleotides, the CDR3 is TGTGCCAGCTCACCACCGGACAGTAACTATGGCTACACCTTC. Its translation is CASSPPDSNYGYTF.

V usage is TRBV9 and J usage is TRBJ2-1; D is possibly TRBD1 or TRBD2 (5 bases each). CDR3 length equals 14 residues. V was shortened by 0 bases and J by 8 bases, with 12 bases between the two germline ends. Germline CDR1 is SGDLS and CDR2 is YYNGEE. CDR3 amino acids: CASSVDGTFDEQFF. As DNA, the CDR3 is TGTGCCAGCAGCGTAGACGGGACCTTTGATGAGCAGTTCTTC.

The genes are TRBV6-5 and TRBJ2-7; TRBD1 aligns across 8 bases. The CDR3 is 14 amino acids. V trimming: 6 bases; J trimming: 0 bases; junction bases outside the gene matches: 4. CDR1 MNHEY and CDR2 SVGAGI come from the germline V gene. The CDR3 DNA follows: TGTGCCAGCAGACGAGGACAGGGCTCCTACGAGCAGTACTTC. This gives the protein CASRRGQGSYEQYF.

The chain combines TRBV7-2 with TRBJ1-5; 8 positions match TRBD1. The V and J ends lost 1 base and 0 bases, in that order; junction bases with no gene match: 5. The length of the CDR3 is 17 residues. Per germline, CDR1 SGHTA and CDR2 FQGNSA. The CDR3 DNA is TGTGCCAGCAGCTTAGGGCAGGGGGCGCCTAGCAATCAGCCCCAGCATTTT. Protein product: CASSLGQGAPSNQPQHF.

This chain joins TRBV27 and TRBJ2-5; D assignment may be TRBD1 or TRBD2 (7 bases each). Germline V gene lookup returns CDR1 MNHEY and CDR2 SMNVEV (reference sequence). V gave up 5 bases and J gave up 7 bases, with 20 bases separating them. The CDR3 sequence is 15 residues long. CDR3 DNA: TGTGCCAGCAGTCCCGAGGGGAGGGGGCGAGGGACCCAGTACTTC. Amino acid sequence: CASSPEGRGRGTQYF.

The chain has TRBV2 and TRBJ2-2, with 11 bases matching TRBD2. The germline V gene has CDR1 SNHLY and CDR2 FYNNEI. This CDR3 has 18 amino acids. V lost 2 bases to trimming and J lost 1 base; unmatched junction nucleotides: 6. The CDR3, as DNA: TGTGCCAGCAGTGAACTAGCGGGGGGACCCCAGAACACCGGGGAGCTGTTTTTT. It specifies CASSELAGGPQNTGELFF.

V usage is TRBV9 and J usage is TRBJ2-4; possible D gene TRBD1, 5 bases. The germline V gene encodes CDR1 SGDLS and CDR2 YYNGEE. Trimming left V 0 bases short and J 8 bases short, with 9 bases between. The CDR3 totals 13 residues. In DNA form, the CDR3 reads TGTGCCAGCAGCGTAGCGCAAGGGGACATTCAGTACTTC. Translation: CASSVAQGDIQYF.

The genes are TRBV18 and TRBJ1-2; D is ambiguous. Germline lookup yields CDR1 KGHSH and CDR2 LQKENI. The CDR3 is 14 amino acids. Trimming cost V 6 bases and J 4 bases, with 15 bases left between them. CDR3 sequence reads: CASSPRGDGYGYTF. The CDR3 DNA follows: TGTGCCAGCTCCCCCCGAGGCGACGGCTATGGCTACACCTTC. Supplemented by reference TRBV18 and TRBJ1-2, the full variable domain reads NAGVMQNPRHLVRRRGQEARLRCSPMKGHSHVYWYRQLPEEGLKFMVYLQKENIIDESGMPKERFSAEFPKEGPSILRIQQVVRGDSAAYFCASSPRGDGYGYTFGSGTRLTVV.

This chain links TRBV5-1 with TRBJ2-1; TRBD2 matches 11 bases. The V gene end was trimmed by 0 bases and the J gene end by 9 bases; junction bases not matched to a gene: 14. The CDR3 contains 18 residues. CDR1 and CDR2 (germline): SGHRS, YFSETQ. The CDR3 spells CASSLASASGGFFGEQFF. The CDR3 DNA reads TGCGCCAGCAGCTTGGCCTCTGCTAGCGGGGGGTTTTTCGGTGAGCAGTTCTTC. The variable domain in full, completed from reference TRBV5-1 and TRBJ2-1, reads KAGVTQTPRYLIKTRGQQVTLSCSPISGHRSVSWYQQTPGQGLQFLFEYFSETQRNKGNFPGRFSGRQFSNSRSEMNVSTLELGDSALYLCASSLASASGGFFGEQFFGPGTRLTVL.

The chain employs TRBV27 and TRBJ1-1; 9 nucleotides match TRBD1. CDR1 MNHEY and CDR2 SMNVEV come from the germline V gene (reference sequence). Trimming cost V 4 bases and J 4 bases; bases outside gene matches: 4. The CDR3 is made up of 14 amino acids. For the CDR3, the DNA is TGTGCCAGCAGTTGGGGACAGGGTGCCACTGAAGCTTTCTTT. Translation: CASSWGQGATEAFF.

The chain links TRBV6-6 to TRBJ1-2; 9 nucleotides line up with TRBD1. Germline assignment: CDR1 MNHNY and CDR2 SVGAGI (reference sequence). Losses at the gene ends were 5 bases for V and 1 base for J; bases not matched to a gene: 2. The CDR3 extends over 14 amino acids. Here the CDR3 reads CASSNRGRNYGYTF. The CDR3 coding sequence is TGTGCCAGCAGTAACAGGGGGCGTAACTATGGCTACACCTTC.